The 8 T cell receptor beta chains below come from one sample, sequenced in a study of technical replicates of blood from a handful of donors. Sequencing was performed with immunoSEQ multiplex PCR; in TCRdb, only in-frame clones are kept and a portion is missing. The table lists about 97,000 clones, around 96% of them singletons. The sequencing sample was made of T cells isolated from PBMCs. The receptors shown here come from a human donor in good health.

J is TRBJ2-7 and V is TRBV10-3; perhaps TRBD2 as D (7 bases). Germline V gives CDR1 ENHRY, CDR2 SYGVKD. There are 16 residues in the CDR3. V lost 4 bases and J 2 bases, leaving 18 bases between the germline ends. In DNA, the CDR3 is TGTGCCATCAGTGGATCCGGCTCGGGGGGCACCTACGAGCAGTACTTC. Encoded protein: CAISGSGSGGTYEQYF.

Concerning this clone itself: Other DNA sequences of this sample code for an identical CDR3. The CDR3: CASSLAGGENTIYF. The CDR3 DNA sequence: TGTGCCAGCAGCCTGGCAGGGGGCGAAAACACCATATATTTT. The chain couples TRBV6-5 to TRBJ1-3; TRBD1 aligns across 8 bases. Germline loops: CDR1 MNHEY, CDR2 SVGAGI. The junction had 7 bases not matched to a gene; V was cut back by 6 bases and J by 6 bases. The CDR3 is made up of 14 amino acids.

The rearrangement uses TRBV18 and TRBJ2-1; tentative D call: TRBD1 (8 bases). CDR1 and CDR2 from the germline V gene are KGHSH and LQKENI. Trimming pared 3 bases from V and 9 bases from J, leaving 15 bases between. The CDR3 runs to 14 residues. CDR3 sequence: CASSPMTGEGEQFF. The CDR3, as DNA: TGTGCCAGCTCACCCATGACAGGGGAGGGTGAGCAGTTCTTC. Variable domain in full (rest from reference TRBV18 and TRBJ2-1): NAGVMQNPRHLVRRRGQEARLRCSPMKGHSHVYWYRQLPEEGLKFMVYLQKENIIDESGMPKERFSAEFPKEGPSILRIQQVVRGDSAAYFCASSPMTGEGEQFFGPGTRLTVL.

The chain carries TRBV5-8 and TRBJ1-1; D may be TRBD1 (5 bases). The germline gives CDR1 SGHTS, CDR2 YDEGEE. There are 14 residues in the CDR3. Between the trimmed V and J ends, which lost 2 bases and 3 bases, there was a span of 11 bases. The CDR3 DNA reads TGTGCCAGCAGCTTAAGGGGATTTGACACTGAAGCTTTCTTT. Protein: CASSLRGFDTEAFF.

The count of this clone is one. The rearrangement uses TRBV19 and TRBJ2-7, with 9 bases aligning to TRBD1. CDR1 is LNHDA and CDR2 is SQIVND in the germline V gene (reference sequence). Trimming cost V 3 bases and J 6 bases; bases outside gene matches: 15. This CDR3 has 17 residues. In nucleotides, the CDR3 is TGTGCCAGTAGTATTGAGGCTGTCGGGACAGGGAATTTCGAGCAGTACTTC. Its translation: CASSIEAVGTGNFEQYF.

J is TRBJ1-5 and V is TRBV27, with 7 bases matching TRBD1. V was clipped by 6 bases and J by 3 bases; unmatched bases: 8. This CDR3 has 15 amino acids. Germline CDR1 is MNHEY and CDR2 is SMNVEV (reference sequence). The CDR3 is CASSPGTGANQPQHF. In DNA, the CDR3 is TGTGCCAGCAGCCCCGGTACAGGGGCCAATCAGCCCCAGCATTTT.

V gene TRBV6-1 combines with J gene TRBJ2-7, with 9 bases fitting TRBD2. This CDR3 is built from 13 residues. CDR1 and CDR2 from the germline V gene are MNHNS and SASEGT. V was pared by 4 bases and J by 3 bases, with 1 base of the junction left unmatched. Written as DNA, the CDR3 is TGTGCCAGCAGTGGGCGGGAGGGCTACGAGCAGTACTTC. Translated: CASSGREGYEQYF.

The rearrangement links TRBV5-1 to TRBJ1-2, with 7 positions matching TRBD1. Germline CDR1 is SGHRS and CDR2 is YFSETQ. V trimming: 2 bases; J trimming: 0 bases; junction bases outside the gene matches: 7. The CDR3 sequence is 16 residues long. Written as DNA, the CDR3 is TGCGCCAGCAGCTTTGACGACAGGGTGACTAACTATGGCTACACCTTC. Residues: CASSFDDRVTNYGYTF.